The 5 T cell receptor beta chains reported below all come from one sample, sequenced in a study of cytomegalovirus exposure and HLA in healthy donors. The PCR contained 60 Vbeta and 13 Jbeta primers. The repertoire was sequenced with immunoSEQ multiplex PCR; TCRdb's copy has only in-frame clones and lacks some. This table holds about 110,000 clones, around 72% found once. Sample: PBMCs. The receptors come from a woman between 35 and 50 years old in good health and CMV-seropositive.

The chain links TRBV19 to TRBJ1-2, with D possibly TRBD1 on 6 matching bases. From germline, CDR1 is LNHDA and CDR2 SQIVND (reference sequence). V dropped 8 bases and J dropped 7 bases, with 11 bases sitting between them. The CDR3 extends over 11 amino acids. DNA of the CDR3: TGTGCCAGTCAAAAACAGGGTGGCTACACCTTC. It encodes CASQKQGGYTF.

This clone has just a few counts. This chain joins TRBV7-2 and TRBJ1-6; 7 nucleotides match TRBD1. The CDR3 is 15 residues long. Germline CDR1 and CDR2: SGHTA and FQGNSA. V was pared by 4 bases and J by 9 bases, with 9 bases of the junction left unmatched. This chain's CDR3 is CASSYRDSVFSPLHF. The CDR3 DNA reads TGTGCCAGCAGCTACCGGGACAGTGTTTTTTCACCCCTCCACTTT.

A word on this clone: A read error may produce the germline difference seen at one junction end. V gene TRBV7-7 combines with J gene TRBJ2-3; perhaps TRBD2 as D (7 bases). Germline CDR1 is SSHAT and CDR2 is FNYEAQ (reference sequence). This CDR3 is 15 amino acids long. CDR3 in amino acids: CASSPGGLNTYTQYF. The CDR3, as DNA: TGTGCTAGCAGCCCGGGGGGCCTAAATACATATACGCAGTATTTT.

This chain uses TRBV19 with TRBJ1-2; 9 bases line up with TRBD1. The CDR3 loop spans 12 amino acids. Germline V gene lookup returns CDR1 LNHDA and CDR2 SQIVND (reference sequence). The trim removed 8 bases at V and 9 bases at J, leaving 7 bases unmatched. The CDR3 coding sequence is TGTGCCAGTCGGGACAGGGCGAACCGCTACACCTTC. Its translation is CASRDRANRYTF.

The V call is TRBV7-9, the J call TRBJ1-2, with D perhaps TRBD1 (5 bases). The germline V and J ends were trimmed by 6 bases and 2 bases, with 7 bases remaining between them. Germline lookup yields CDR1 SEHNR and CDR2 FQNEAQ (reference sequence). The CDR3 consists of 12 residues. This CDR3 is CASRGGNYGYTF. The CDR3 bases are TGTGCCAGCAGGGGGGGGAACTATGGCTACACCTTC.